These 11 T cell receptor beta chains came from one sample sequenced in a study of shared clonotypes between healthy human individuals. Profiling relied on immunoSEQ multiplex PCR, and the TCRdb table lists in-frame clones only, not all of them. The top ten hold roughly 1.1% of the sample, which has over 1.4 million clones, around 97% seen once. The sample consisted of naive CD4+ T cells sorted from blood. Subset given: CD45RA+ positively selected. The receptor source for this set is a man younger than 45 in good health.

The J gene is TRBJ2-7, the V gene TRBV28, with D maybe TRBD2 (6 bases). The ends were cut back, 8 bases at V and 3 bases at J, with 23 bases in the middle. Germline CDR1 reads MDHEN; CDR2 reads SYDVKM. The CDR3 is 16 amino acids. The CDR3 sequence: CASDFVLRGMVYEQYF. The CDR3, as DNA: TGTGCCAGCGATTTTGTTTTGCGGGGAATGGTCTACGAGCAGTACTTC.

The chain combines TRBV6-5 with TRBJ2-2; D is unresolved. There are 13 residues in the CDR3. V lost 6 bases and J lost 6, with 11 bases in between. The germline CDR1 and CDR2 sequences are MNHEY and SVGAGI. CDR3 coding DNA: TGTGCCAGCAGATCCCTCATCGCCGGGGAGCTGTTTTTT. It translates to CASRSLIAGELFF.

The chain recombines TRBV5-4 with TRBJ2-5; D may be TRBD1 (5 bases). The CDR3 consists of 15 residues. V gave up 0 bases and J gave up 3 bases, with 12 bases separating them. Germline-derived CDR1 and CDR2 are SGHNT and YYREEE (reference sequence). As DNA, the CDR3 is TGTGCCAGCAGCTTGGGTTGGTTAGGGGAAGAGACCCAGTACTTC. Amino acid sequence: CASSLGWLGEETQYF. The whole variable domain, remainder taken from reference TRBV5-4 and TRBJ2-5, is ETGVTQSPTHLIKTRGQQVTLRCSSQSGHNTVSWYQQALGQGPQFIFQYYREEENGRGNFPPRFSGLQFPNYSSELNVNALELDDSALYLCASSLGWLGEETQYFGPGTRLLVL.

The V gene is TRBV7-9, the J gene TRBJ2-3; 10 bases line up with TRBD2. Looked up from germline, CDR1 is SEHNR and CDR2 is FQNEAQ (reference sequence). The CDR3 covers 13 residues. J lost 6 bases, V lost 9 bases, and 6 bases had no gene match. CDR3 bases: TGTGCCAGTTCACTAGCGGGGTATGATACGCAGTATTTT. Protein product: CASSLAGYDTQYF.

The J gene is TRBJ1-5, the V gene TRBV28; D gene unclear. Trimming pared 7 bases from V and 7 bases from J, leaving 8 bases between. CDR1 is MDHEN, CDR2 SYDVKM, per germline. The CDR3 is 11 residues long. This CDR3 is CASTTAQPQHF. The CDR3 bases are TGTGCCAGCACGACCGCCCAGCCCCAGCATTTT.

V is TRBV18 and J is TRBJ2-3; 8 nucleotides align to TRBD1. The V segment lost 3 bases and the J segment 4 bases; nucleotides outside the gene matches: 3. Germline CDR1 KGHSH, CDR2 LQKENI. This CDR3 has 14 amino acids. The CDR3 bases are TGTGCCAGCTCACCGCAGACAGGGGCAGATACGCAGTATTTT. This encodes CASSPQTGADTQYF. The full variable domain, in which reference TRBV18 and TRBJ2-3 provide the parts outside the CDR3, is NAGVMQNPRHLVRRRGQEARLRCSPMKGHSHVYWYRQLPEEGLKFMVYLQKENIIDESGMPKERFSAEFPKEGPSILRIQQVVRGDSAAYFCASSPQTGADTQYFGPGTRLTVL.

The V call is TRBV9, the J call TRBJ2-7; the match to TRBD2 covers 9 bases. Trimming cost V 4 bases and J 6 bases; bases outside gene matches: 11. The CDR3 sequence is 15 residues long. Per germline, CDR1 SGDLS and CDR2 YYNGEE. The CDR3 region has the DNA TGTGCCAGCAGCCCAGGGAATAGCGGGAGTGTCGAGCAGTACTTC. Residues: CASSPGNSGSVEQYF.

The rearrangement links TRBV5-4 to TRBJ2-3; TRBD1 might be the D (5 bases). The germline V and J ends were trimmed by 0 bases and 7 bases, with 12 bases remaining between them. The CDR3 contains 14 residues. The V gene's germline CDR1 is SGHNT and CDR2 YYREEE (reference sequence). Here the CDR3 reads CASSLDTGQYTQYF. Written as DNA, the CDR3 is TGTGCCAGCAGCTTGGACACTGGACAATATACGCAGTATTTT.

The chain joins TRBV7-9 to TRBJ1-1; D is unresolved. This CDR3 contains 16 residues. V was shortened by 1 base and J by 7 bases, with 19 bases between the two germline ends. Per the germline V gene, CDR1 is SEHNR and CDR2 is FQNEAQ (reference sequence). The CDR3 DNA is TGTGCCAGCAGCTTAGTACTGCCGGCCGGAAACGATGAAGCTTTCTTT. Protein sequence: CASSLVLPAGNDEAFF.

The chain links TRBV19 to TRBJ2-3, with D perhaps being TRBD1 or TRBD2 (5 bases each). This CDR3 contains 13 residues. In germline, CDR1 is LNHDA, CDR2 SQIVND (reference sequence). V was pared by 1 base and J by 12 bases, with 14 bases between. The chain's CDR3 is CASSIGRGATQYF. In nucleotides, the CDR3 is TGTGCCAGTAGTATAGGCAGAGGGGCAACTCAGTATTTT. Using reference TRBV19 and TRBJ2-3 for the parts outside the CDR3, the full variable domain is DGGITQSPKYLFRKEGQNVTLSCEQNLNHDAMYWYRQDPGQGLRLIYYSQIVNDFQKGDIAEGYSVSREKKESFPLTVTSAQKNPTAFYLCASSIGRGATQYFGPGTRLTVL.

This chain connects TRBV15 to TRBJ2-1, with unresolved D. V was pared by 1 base and J by 0 bases, with 19 bases between. The CDR3 extends over 19 amino acids. Looked up from germline, CDR1 is LNHNV and CDR2 is YYDKDF (reference sequence). The CDR3 DNA is TGTGCCACCAGCAGAGTTTCTGGAGCGAATAGAGGCTCCTACAATGAGCAGTTCTTC. It yields the protein CATSRVSGANRGSYNEQFF.